This T cell receptor beta chain is from a study of shared clonotypes between healthy human individuals. The overall study: A couple of female and three male donors aged 18 to 49 were enrolled. Study-wide findings and caveats: In having few donors, the study represented limited genetic and exposure-history diversity. Naive subsets typically showed greater estimated richness than memory subsets.

TCRdb's copy holds only in-frame clones and misses some; the assay was immunoSEQ multiplex PCR. The profile covers millions of clones, with roughly 94% appearing a single time and approximately 1.2% taken by the ten largest. Germline assignment: CDR1 GTSNPN and CDR2 SVGIG (reference sequence). CDR3 length: 12 residues. The ends were cut back, 4 bases at V and 11 bases at J, with 17 bases in the middle. As concerns this clone: Its antigen is undetermined.

Positive CCR7 selection of CD45RO-negative cells yielded the naive CD8 cells, and terminally differentiated effector memory CD45RA+ cells were excluded. Donation came from healthy HIV-negative adults that had no recent acute infections or vaccinations. The TCR originated in a man aged 18 to 30 in good health. This chain connects TRBV30 to TRBJ2-5; TRBD2 is a possible D gene (5 bases). Sequencing was carried out using naive CD8+ T cells sorted from blood. CDR3 DNA: TGTGCCTGGATTAGCGTCCCGACGGTGCAGTACTTC. Its protein is CAWISVPTVQYF.